This T cell receptor (beta chain) was retrieved from a study of blood T cell dynamics during melanoma immunotherapy. All DNA from each sorted CD8+ subset was loaded. Some clones are missing from TCRdb's copy, which holds only in-frame ones; the method was immunoSEQ multiplex PCR. The repertoire includes some 13,000 clones, around 90% of them detected once, and approximately 0.18% sits in the top ten. Germline CDR1 LGHNA, CDR2 YSLEER. The V and J ends lost 0 bases and 8 bases respectively, with 8 bases between them. The CDR3 is 13 residues long. The time point is: pre-treatment baseline. Blood was drawn before treatment and at week 3 after checkpoint blockade.

This sample comprised effector memory CD8+ T cells from blood, obtained from a patient treated with checkpoint blockade. The source is a human donor with melanoma. The chain uses TRBV4-3 and TRBJ2-1; D uncertain. CDR3 DNA sequence: TGCGCCAGCAGCCAAGACCAACTCGATGAGCAGTTCTTC. Translated: CASSQDQLDEQFF.